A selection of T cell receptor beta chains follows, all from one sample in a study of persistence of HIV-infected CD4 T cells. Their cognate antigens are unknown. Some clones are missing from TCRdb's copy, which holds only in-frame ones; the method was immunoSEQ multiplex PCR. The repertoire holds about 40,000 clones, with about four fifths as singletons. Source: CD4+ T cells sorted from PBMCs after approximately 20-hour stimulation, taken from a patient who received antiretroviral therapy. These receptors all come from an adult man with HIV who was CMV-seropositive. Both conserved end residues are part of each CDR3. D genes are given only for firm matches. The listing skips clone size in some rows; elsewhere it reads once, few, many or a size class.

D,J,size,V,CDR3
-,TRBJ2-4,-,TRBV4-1,CASSQDSVARVGSNIQYF
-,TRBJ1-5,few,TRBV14,CASSQGGTGRQPQHF
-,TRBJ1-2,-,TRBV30,CAWSVHPNYGYTF
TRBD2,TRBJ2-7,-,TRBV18,CASSLGLAGESEQYF
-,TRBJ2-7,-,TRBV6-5,CASRSWRAGVEQYF
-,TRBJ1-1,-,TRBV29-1,CSARDRSANTEAFF
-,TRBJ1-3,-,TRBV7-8,CASSLGSGKGRSGNTIYF
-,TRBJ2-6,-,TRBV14,CASSPNLGSGANVLTF
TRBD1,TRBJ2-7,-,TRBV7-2,CASSLGTGYEQYF
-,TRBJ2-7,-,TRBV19,CASTGGQGSYEQYF
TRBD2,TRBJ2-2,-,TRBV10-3,CAISGGLAGVWAGELFF
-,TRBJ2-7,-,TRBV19,CASSTGAAPREQYF
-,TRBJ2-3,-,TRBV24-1,CATSDHNRASTDTQYF
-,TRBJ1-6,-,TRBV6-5,CASSYAMTPESPLHF
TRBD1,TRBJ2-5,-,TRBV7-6,CASSSKLSDRPQETQYF
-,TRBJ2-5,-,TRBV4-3,CASSQEALVGTQYF
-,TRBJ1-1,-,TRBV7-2,CASSPGTGYTEAFF
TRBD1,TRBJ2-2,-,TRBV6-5,CASSYGTGTNTGELFF
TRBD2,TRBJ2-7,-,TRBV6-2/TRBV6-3,CASSYQAGAPYEQYF
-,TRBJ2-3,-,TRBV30,CAWLTSTDTQYF
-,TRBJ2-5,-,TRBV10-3,CAISDRGRETQYF
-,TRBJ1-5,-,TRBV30,CAWSQTSGQPQHF